Following are 32 T cell receptor beta chains from one sample sequenced in a study of naive and memory T cell subsets. Two oligonucleotides, mixed equimolar, formed the beta constant-region primer covering TRBC1 and TRBC2. Four rounds of PCR amplified the ligated cDNA using nested alpha and beta constant-region primers plus SP2. MiXCR, applied by TCRdb to the UMI-ligation and nested PCR reads, yields one record per CDR3 protein. The sample includes 95,000 to 150,000 distinct CDR3 sequences, 36% seen only once; the top ten take approximately 0.9%. What was sequenced was central memory CD4+ T cells from blood. The receptors come from a human donor in good health.

This chain uses TRBV20-1 with TRBJ2-3, with D possibly TRBD2 on 5 matching bases. Germline V gene data show CDR1 as DFQATT and CDR2 as SNEGSKA (reference sequence). The CDR3 sequence is 15 residues long. V was shortened by 3 bases and J by 0 bases, with 13 bases between the two germline ends. The CDR3 here is CSASDSVLSTDTQYF. Here the CDR3 DNA reads TGCAGTGCTAGCGATAGCGTGCTCAGCACAGATACGCAGTATTTT.

V usage is TRBV15 and J usage is TRBJ2-1, with 11 bases identical to TRBD1. V shed 0 bases, J shed 7 bases, and the junction held 23 bases outside the gene matches. The CDR3 runs to 22 residues. Germline loops: CDR1 LNHNV, CDR2 YYDKDF (reference sequence). The CDR3 sequence: CATSRDSRPGQGGLWGRNEQFF. The DNA of the CDR3 is TGTGCCACCAGCAGAGATAGCCGACCGGGACAGGGGGGCCTTTGGGGTAGGAATGAGCAGTTCTTC.

This clonotype was counted ten times or more. This chain links TRBV7-2 with TRBJ2-7, with 8 bases matching TRBD1. V lost 5 bases, J lost 5 bases, and 11 bases stayed unmatched. The CDR3 has 15 amino acids. Per the germline V gene, CDR1 is SGHTA and CDR2 is FQGNSA. DNA for the CDR3: TGTGCCAGCAGCCGCATCCCAACAGGGGGGAACGAGCAGTACTTC. Amino acids: CASSRIPTGGNEQYF.

This clonotype was detected only a few times. V and J are TRBV24-1 and TRBJ2-1, with D tentatively TRBD1 or TRBD2 (5 bases each). Trimming took 0 bases from V and 2 from J, leaving 7 bases between them. This CDR3 is 15 amino acids long. In germline, CDR1 is KGHDR, CDR2 SFDVKD. The CDR3 here is CATSDLLGAYNEQFF. CDR3 DNA sequence: TGTGCCACCAGTGATTTGTTGGGGGCCTACAATGAGCAGTTCTTC.

The chain combines TRBV4-2 with TRBJ1-1; D unresolved. CDR1 and CDR2 (germline): LGHNA, YNFKEQ. V lost 4 bases, J lost 1 base, and 13 bases lay in between. The CDR3 covers 15 residues. The CDR3 loop is CASSRQGQQNTEAFF. CDR3 in DNA: TGTGCCAGCAGCCGGCAAGGGCAGCAGAACACTGAAGCTTTCTTT.

This clonotype turned up a few times. The chain carries TRBV6-2 or TRBV6-3 and TRBJ1-5; D unclear. Trimming took off 8 bases at V and 9 bases at J, with 14 bases between the two ends. CDR3 length equals 12 residues. Germline assignment: CDR1 MNHEY and CDR2 SVGEGT. CDR3 in amino acids: CASAERVWPQHF. Here the CDR3 DNA reads TGTGCCAGCGCCGAACGGGTCTGGCCCCAGCATTTT.

The CDR3 reads CASSFGAGARIQPQHF. CDR3 bases: TGTGCCAGCAGTTTTGGGGCAGGGGCGCGGATTCAGCCCCAGCATTTT. The chain joins TRBV27 to TRBJ1-5; D perhaps matches TRBD1 (6 bases). The CDR3 contains 16 residues. The germline V gene encodes CDR1 MNHEY and CDR2 SMNVEV (reference sequence). Trimming cost V 3 bases and J 6 bases, with 18 bases left between them.

CDR3 sequence reads: CSVEDQGEGAQFF. CDR3 bases: TGCAGCGTTGAAGATCAGGGGGAAGGTGCGCAGTTCTTC. This chain links TRBV29-1 with TRBJ2-1, with 7 bases that match TRBD1. Trimming took 0 bases from V and 12 from J; bases not matched to a gene: 8. CDR1 and CDR2 from the germline V gene are SQVTM and ANQGSEA. This CDR3 has 13 amino acids.

The rearrangement joins TRBV3-1 to TRBJ2-2; unclear D gene. V was pared by 1 base and J by 4 bases, with 10 bases between. The CDR3 is 15 residues long. Germline V CDR1 and CDR2: LGHDT, YNNKEL (reference sequence). For the CDR3, the DNA is TGTGCCAGCAGCCAAGTAAACTCGGTCACCGGGGAGCTGTTTTTT. This translates into CASSQVNSVTGELFF.

V is TRBV5-1 and J is TRBJ1-5; D is undetermined. V was shortened by 4 bases and J by 2 bases, with 10 bases between the two germline ends. The germline V gene has CDR1 SGHRS and CDR2 YFSETQ. CDR3 length: 14 amino acids. Here the CDR3 reads CASSQGSGNQPQHF. Here the CDR3 DNA reads TGCGCCAGCAGCCAAGGGTCGGGCAATCAGCCCCAGCATTTT.

This chain links TRBV6-2 or TRBV6-3 with TRBJ2-3, with a weak D call TRBD2 (5 bases). The CDR3 is made up of 13 amino acids. The V end was cut by 5 bases, the J end by 3 bases, with 9 bases between. Germline CDR1 reads MNHEY; CDR2 reads SVGEGT. CDR3: CASSTDLTDTQYF. The CDR3 bases are TGTGCCAGCAGTACGGACTTGACAGATACGCAGTATTTT.

The CDR3 reads CASTLAGEFYGYTF. The CDR3 region has the DNA TGTGCCAGTACCCTAGCAGGGGAGTTCTATGGCTACACCTTC. The chain carries TRBV19 and TRBJ1-2; the D gene is possibly TRBD1 (6 bases). The CDR3 consists of 14 residues. V shed 7 bases and J shed 4 bases, with 16 bases lying between them. Germline V gene data show CDR1 as LNHDA and CDR2 as SQIVND (reference sequence).

This clonotype was found many times. The chain has TRBV20-1 and TRBJ2-1; TRBD2 agrees at 7 bases. CDR3 length: 15 amino acids. The V segment lost 2 bases and the J segment 7 bases; nucleotides outside the gene matches: 11. Germline CDR1 DFQATT, CDR2 SNEGSKA (reference sequence). The CDR3 nucleotides are TGCAGTGCTAGACCCGTGGCGGGAGTTTATAATGAGCAGTTCTTC. As protein: CSARPVAGVYNEQFF.

This clonotype was found a few times. V usage is TRBV20-1 and J usage is TRBJ1-6; possible D gene TRBD1, 5 bases. The CDR3 spans 16 residues. The germline CDR1 and CDR2 sequences are DFQATT and SNEGSKA (reference sequence). Trimming shortened V by 3 bases and J by 2 bases, and 14 bases separated the two germline ends. CDR3 sequence: CSARHLGDAYNSPLHF. DNA of the CDR3: TGCAGTGCTAGGCATCTAGGGGATGCCTATAATTCACCCCTCCACTTT.

The chain uses TRBV5-1 and TRBJ2-3; D is perhaps TRBD1 (5 bases). This CDR3 has 14 amino acids. Trimming cost V 5 bases and J 0 bases, with 10 bases left between them. The germline V gene has CDR1 SGHRS and CDR2 YFSETQ. For the CDR3, the DNA is TGCGCCAGCAGTCTGGACAAAAGCACAGATACGCAGTATTTT. This translates into CASSLDKSTDTQYF.

V and J are TRBV4-1 and TRBJ1-4, with a weak D call TRBD1 (5 bases). The germline V and J ends were trimmed by 0 bases and 3 bases, with 17 bases remaining between them. CDR1 MGHRA and CDR2 YSYEKL come from the germline V gene. There are 18 residues in the CDR3. CDR3 sequence (DNA): TGCGCCAGCAGCCAAGAGGGGGGGACGGCGGCTCCTAATGAAAAACTGTTTTTT. It encodes CASSQEGGTAAPNEKLFF.

There are many counts of this clonotype. This chain connects TRBV18 to TRBJ2-3; unclear D gene. This CDR3 spans 16 amino acids. V was shortened by 2 bases and J by 0 bases, with 12 bases between the two germline ends. CDR1 and CDR2 (germline): KGHSH, LQKENI. CDR3 nucleotides: TGTGCCAGCTCACCAGCAAGATTGTCTAGCACAGATACGCAGTATTTT. Translation gives CASSPARLSSTDTQYF.

The J gene is TRBJ2-1, the V gene TRBV19, with 8 nucleotides matching TRBD2. The CDR3 has 17 amino acids. Per germline, CDR1 LNHDA and CDR2 SQIVND (reference sequence). The junction had 14 bases not matched to a gene; V was cut back by 2 bases and J by 8 bases. Here the CDR3 DNA reads TGTGCCAGTAGTATAAACCCCGGACTAGCAGGGTCGGATGAGCAGTTCTTC. As protein: CASSINPGLAGSDEQFF.

The V gene is TRBV12-3 or TRBV12-4, the J gene TRBJ1-2, with TRBD1 identical over 10 bases. The CDR3 length is 14 residues. Trimming cost V 8 bases and J 8 bases; bases outside gene matches: 11. The CDR3 loop is CASQKGDRGRGYTF. The CDR3 coding sequence is TGTGCCAGCCAAAAAGGGGACAGGGGCAGGGGCTACACCTTC.

V and J are TRBV25-1 and TRBJ1-3, with unresolved D. The CDR3 contains 14 residues. With 3 bases removed from V and 3 bases from J, the gap between germline ends came to 9 bases. Germline V gives CDR1 MGHDK, CDR2 SYGVNS. The CDR3, as DNA: TGTGCCAGCAGTGATACAGTCTTTGGAAACACCATATATTTT. Amino acid sequence: CASSDTVFGNTIYF.

The table lists this clonotype with a few counts. The rearrangement joins TRBV7-7 to TRBJ2-1; 9 nucleotides agree with TRBD1. Germline-derived CDR1 and CDR2 are SSHAT and FNYEAQ (reference sequence). The ends lost 5 bases at V and 4 bases at J; junction bases unmatched: 6. There are 15 residues in the CDR3. The CDR3 coding sequence is TGTGCCAGCAGCCAAACAGGGGGCACTTACAATGAGCAGTTCTTC. Amino acid sequence: CASSQTGGTYNEQFF.

This clonotype turned up a few times. The rearrangement links TRBV12-3 or TRBV12-4 to TRBJ2-2; D unclear. Trimming pared 2 bases from V and 5 bases from J, leaving 12 bases between. The CDR3 spans 15 residues. CDR3 nucleotide sequence: TGTGCCAGCAGTTTAACAGTAGGGCAGACCGGGGAGCTGTTTTTT. It specifies CASSLTVGQTGELFF.

This sequence joins TRBV20-1 and TRBJ2-3; D may be TRBD2 (5 bases). Looked up from germline, CDR1 is DFQATT and CDR2 is SNEGSKA (reference sequence). This CDR3 spans 14 amino acids. The germline V and J ends were trimmed by 5 bases and 5 bases, with 17 bases remaining between them. CDR3 DNA sequence: TGCAGTGCTCCCGGGAAGTTTGCTCTAGATACGCAGTATTTT. This gives the protein CSAPGKFALDTQYF.

The chain is built from TRBV18 and TRBJ1-5; D might be TRBD1 (6 bases). Germline V gene data show CDR1 as KGHSH and CDR2 as LQKENI. The CDR3 loop spans 15 amino acids. V lost 3 bases and J 3 bases, leaving 12 bases between the germline ends. The CDR3 region is CASSPIRGLNQPQHF. CDR3 DNA: TGTGCCAGCTCACCGATCAGGGGCCTCAATCAGCCCCAGCATTTT.

The chain recombines TRBV6-2 or TRBV6-3 with TRBJ1-2, with D perhaps TRBD1 (5 bases). The CDR3 spans 14 residues. Germline V gives CDR1 MNHEY, CDR2 SVGEGT. V was clipped by 5 bases and J by 5 bases, with 15 bases between them. The CDR3 DNA reads TGTGCCAGCAGTCGAGACAGCGACCGGTATGGCTACACCTTC. It encodes CASSRDSDRYGYTF.

The V call is TRBV5-4, the J call TRBJ2-3; 7 bases align to TRBD1. With V trimmed by 3 bases and J by 2 bases, 6 bases remained unmatched. Per the germline V gene, CDR1 is SGHNT and CDR2 is YYREEE (reference sequence). The CDR3 is 15 residues long. This chain's CDR3 is CASSSDRDNTDTQYF. DNA for the CDR3: TGTGCCAGCAGCTCCGACAGGGACAACACAGATACGCAGTATTTT.

In its sample, this clonotype was seen a few times. The J gene is TRBJ2-7, the V gene TRBV3-1; 9 nucleotides align to TRBD2. The CDR3 consists of 15 residues. Germline V gene sequence: CDR1 LGHDT, CDR2 YNNKEL (reference sequence). J gave up 8 bases and V 1 base, and 9 bases lay outside the gene matches. The CDR3 DNA follows: TGTGCCAGCAGCCAAGGGGCTAGCGGGACCCGTAAGCAGTACTTC. Translation: CASSQGASGTRKQYF.

V is TRBV23-1 and J is TRBJ2-3; 8 positions agree with TRBD2. TRBV23-1 is labeled an ORF, and its function is uncertain. The V and J ends lost 7 bases and 7 bases, in that order; junction bases with no gene match: 25. The CDR3 runs to 19 residues. The CDR3 DNA follows: TGCGCCAGCATCCGAAAAAGGTGGCTAGCGGGTCCCTCAAGACATACGCAGTATTTT. It specifies CASIRKRWLAGPSRHTQYF.

This chain joins TRBV29-1 and TRBJ2-5; D may be TRBD1 (5 bases). Germline V gives CDR1 SQVTM, CDR2 ANQGSEA. The V end was cut by 6 bases, the J end by 4 bases, with 18 bases between. The CDR3 has 14 amino acids. DNA of the CDR3: TGCAGCGTGACCCCTACAGGTTTAGGAGAGACCCAGTACTTC. Translating it yields CSVTPTGLGETQYF.

This clonotype was detected only a few times. V usage is TRBV4-1 and J usage is TRBJ1-1; D not resolved. Trimming shortened V by 4 bases and J by 7 bases, and 16 bases separated the two germline ends. Germline V lookup: CDR1 MGHRA, CDR2 YSYEKL. The CDR3 runs 14 residues. CDR3 region: CASSLDRGFGEAFF. In DNA, the CDR3 is TGCGCCAGCAGCCTCGATCGAGGGTTCGGTGAAGCTTTCTTT.

Points on this clonotype: The junction and the germline gene differ at one end; a read error may be behind it. The chain employs TRBV7-8 and TRBJ2-1; weak D call: TRBD1 (6 bases). The CDR3 has 13 residues. CDR1 and CDR2 (germline): SGHVS, FQNEAQ. The chain's CDR3 is CASSRNRDNGQFF. In DNA form, the CDR3 reads TGTGCCAGCAGCCGAAACAGGGACAATGGGCAGTTCTTC.

The V call is TRBV28, the J call TRBJ2-7; D is undetermined. The CDR3 contains 14 residues. Germline assignment: CDR1 MDHEN and CDR2 SYDVKM. V was trimmed by 7 bases and J by 4 bases, leaving 17 bases between them. In DNA form, the CDR3 reads TGTGCCAGCACCCCCGGCGCACGCGTGTACGAGCAGTACTTC. The encoded protein is CASTPGARVYEQYF.